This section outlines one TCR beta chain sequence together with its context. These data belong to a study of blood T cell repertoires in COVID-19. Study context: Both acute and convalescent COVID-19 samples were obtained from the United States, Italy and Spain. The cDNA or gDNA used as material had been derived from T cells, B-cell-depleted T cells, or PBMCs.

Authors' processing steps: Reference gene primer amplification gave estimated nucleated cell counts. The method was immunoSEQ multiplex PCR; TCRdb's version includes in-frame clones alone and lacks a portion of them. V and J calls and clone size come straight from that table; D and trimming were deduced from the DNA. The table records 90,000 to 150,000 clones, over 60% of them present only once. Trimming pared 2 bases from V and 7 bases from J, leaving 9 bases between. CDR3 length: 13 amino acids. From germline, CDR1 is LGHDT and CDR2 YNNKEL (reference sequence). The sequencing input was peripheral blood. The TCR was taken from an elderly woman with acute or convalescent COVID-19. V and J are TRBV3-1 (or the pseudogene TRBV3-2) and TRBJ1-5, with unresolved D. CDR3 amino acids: CASSQSGGQPQHF. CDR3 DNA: TGTGCCAGCAGCCAATCCGGCGGGCAGCCCCAGCATTTT.